Listed here are 18 T cell receptor beta chains from one sample, sequenced in a study of OX40 agonist ivuxolimab in advanced cancers. Preparation of the library involved the immunoSEQ multiplex PCR assay. Held by TCRdb, this immuneACCESS table contains in-frame sequences only and omits some clones. Under half of the omission traces to an unresolved V gene where checked; the cause of the rest is unknown. This sample has 25,000 to 30,000 clones in its table, and roughly nine tenths of those were observed once. The ten largest clones capture roughly 15% of the sample. This sample comprised CD4+ or CD8+ T cells sorted from blood, obtained in a trial of the OX40 agonist ivuxolimab. These receptors all stem from an adult with an advanced solid tumor such as melanoma, head and neck, liver or kidney cancer.

The chain links TRBV29-1 to TRBJ1-2, with TRBD1 matching over 7 bases. Trimming cost V 1 base and J 4 bases; bases outside gene matches: 12. Germline CDR1 reads SQVTM; CDR2 reads ANQGSEA. The CDR3 is 16 residues long. The CDR3 DNA follows: TGCAGCGTTGAAGGTACTTTACAGGGGATCGCCTATGGCTACACCTTC. Its translation is CSVEGTLQGIAYGYTF.

This clone has only a few counts. The chain has TRBV9 and TRBJ2-1, with 10 bases aligning to TRBD1. Per germline, CDR1 SGDLS and CDR2 YYNGEE. The CDR3 contains 15 residues. Trimming at V came to 2 bases and at J to 5 bases, leaving 4 bases not matched to a gene. The CDR3 loop reads CASSVSGTGDNEQFF. The CDR3 nucleotides are TGTGCCAGCAGCGTCTCCGGGACAGGGGACAATGAGCAGTTCTTC.

This clone was recorded once. The chain uses TRBV13 and TRBJ2-1, with TRBD2 matching 8 bases. This CDR3 comprises 14 residues. Trimming took 0 bases from V and 7 from J; bases not matched to a gene: 2. Germline assignment: CDR1 PRHDT and CDR2 FYEKMQ (reference sequence). CDR3 sequence: CASSLGLAGNEQFF. The CDR3 nucleotides read TGTGCCAGCAGCTTAGGTTTAGCGGGGAATGAGCAGTTCTTC.

This chain uses TRBV4-1 with TRBJ2-5, with TRBD2 matching over 7 bases. The J call may be in error: the DNA end matches TRBJ2-7 better. The CDR3 has 15 residues. From germline, CDR1 is MGHRA and CDR2 YSYEKL. CDR3 in DNA: TGCGCCAGCAGCCAAGTTACTAGCGACTCCTACGAGCAGTACTTC. It is translated as CASSQVTSDSYEQYF.

The CDR3 nucleotides are TGTGCCAGCAGCGTAGACGGGGCCTCCTACAATGAGCAGTTCTTC. Translated: CASSVDGASYNEQFF. V is TRBV9 and J is TRBJ2-1; D could derive from TRBD1 or TRBD2 (5 bases each). Germline-derived CDR1 and CDR2 are SGDLS and YYNGEE. Trimming left V 0 bases short and J 0 bases short, with 7 bases between. The CDR3 extends over 15 amino acids.

J is TRBJ2-1 and V is TRBV5-1; 9 positions agree with TRBD2. The trim removed 4 bases at V and 4 bases at J, leaving 12 bases unmatched. The CDR3 has 17 residues. CDR1 and CDR2 from the germline V gene are SGHRS and YFSETQ. CDR3 bases: TGCGCCAGCAGCCACTCCCAAGTGCGGGAGGGTTACAATGAGCAGTTCTTC. Protein product: CASSHSQVREGYNEQFF.

The V gene is TRBV5-6, the J gene TRBJ2-2, with D perhaps TRBD2 (5 bases). Germline lookup yields CDR1 SGHDT and CDR2 YYEEEE. The CDR3 sequence is 14 residues long. V shed 4 bases and J shed 3 bases, with 10 bases lying between them. The CDR3 region has the DNA TGTGCCAGCAGCCTCTGGGAGTACACCGGGGAGCTGTTTTTT. Its protein is CASSLWEYTGELFF. The whole variable domain, filled in from reference TRBV5-6 and TRBJ2-2, reads DAGVTQSPTHLIKTRGQQVTLRCSPKSGHDTVSWYQQALGQGPQFIFQYYEEEERQRGNFPDRFSGHQFPNYSSELNVNALLLGDSALYLCASSLWEYTGELFFGEGSRLTVL.

The chain joins TRBV9 to TRBJ2-7; D remains unclear. V was clipped by 3 bases and J by 3 bases, with 13 bases between them. Germline V gene data show CDR1 as SGDLS and CDR2 as YYNGEE. This CDR3 has 14 residues. This CDR3 is CASSGDTLGYEQYF. The CDR3 coding sequence is TGTGCCAGCAGCGGCGACACGCTCGGCTACGAGCAGTACTTC.

This chain links TRBV2 with TRBJ1-1; D might be TRBD1 (5 bases). Germline-derived CDR1 and CDR2 are SNHLY and FYNNEI. This CDR3 spans 13 amino acids. Between the trimmed V and J ends, which lost 11 bases and 10 bases, there was a span of 23 bases. CDR3 in amino acids: CAAYLPDSGGAFF. The CDR3 coding sequence is TGTGCCGCCTACCTTCCGGACTCCGGGGGAGCTTTCTTT. The whole variable domain, filled in from reference TRBV2 and TRBJ1-1, reads EPEVTQTPSHQVTQMGQEVILRCVPISNHLYFYWYRQILGQKVEFLVSFYNNEISEKSEIFDDQFSVERPDGSNFTLKIRSTKLEDSAMYFCAAYLPDSGGAFFGQGTRLTVV.

The chain couples TRBV7-6 to TRBJ2-2; D is possibly TRBD1 (5 bases). V dropped 1 base and J dropped 5 bases, with 11 bases sitting between them. Germline V CDR1 and CDR2: SGHVS, FNYEAQ. The CDR3 extends over 15 amino acids. The CDR3 region has the DNA TGTGCCAGCAGCTTAGGGGCAGGGTCAACCGGGGAGCTGTTTTTT. The encoded protein is CASSLGAGSTGELFF.

The chain is built from TRBV6-5 and TRBJ1-2, with 11 bases fitting TRBD1. CDR1 is MNHEY and CDR2 is SVGAGI in the germline V gene. Trimming removed 5 bases from V and 3 bases from J; junction bases left unmatched: 5. The CDR3 length is 15 residues. CDR3 sequence reads: CASSTWGQGDYGYTF. The DNA for the CDR3 is TGTGCCAGCAGTACGTGGGGACAGGGGGACTATGGCTACACCTTC.

The chain employs TRBV4-1 and TRBJ2-5; 7 nucleotides align to TRBD2. V dropped 4 bases and J dropped 4; count of bases not matched to a gene: 9. Germline CDR1 and CDR2: MGHRA and YSYEKL. The CDR3 extends over 15 amino acids. The CDR3 here is CASSPLAGESETQYF. CDR3 DNA sequence: TGCGCCAGCAGCCCCCTCGCGGGAGAGTCAGAGACCCAGTACTTC.

This clone is a singleton in its sample. The chain has TRBV19 and TRBJ1-2; D remains unclear. Germline lookup yields CDR1 LNHDA and CDR2 SQIVND (reference sequence). V was clipped by 4 bases and J by 4 bases, with 16 bases between them. The CDR3 loop spans 15 amino acids. The CDR3 nucleotides are TGTGCCAGTAGTACAACGATCCGGGAGACCTATGGCTACACCTTC. As protein: CASSTTIRETYGYTF.

J is TRBJ2-5 and V is TRBV19; 11 nucleotides line up with TRBD2. The V segment lost 5 bases and the J segment 0 bases; nucleotides outside the gene matches: 5. Germline CDR1 reads LNHDA; CDR2 reads SQIVND (reference sequence). The CDR3 is made up of 16 amino acids. The CDR3 here is CASSLMTSGNQETQYF. The CDR3 bases are TGTGCCAGTAGTTTAATGACTAGCGGGAACCAAGAGACCCAGTACTTC.

This sequence joins TRBV7-9 and TRBJ2-2, with TRBD2 matching 8 bases. V trimming: 2 bases; J trimming: 1 base; junction bases outside the gene matches: 3. Germline assignment: CDR1 SEHNR and CDR2 FQNEAQ (reference sequence). This CDR3 comprises 16 residues. The DNA for the CDR3 is TGTGCCAGCAGCTTACTCACTAGCGGGAACACCGGGGAGCTGTTTTTT. Its protein is CASSLLTSGNTGELFF.

CDR3 bases: TGTGCCAGCAGCCCCAGGGTTTTTAGCAATCAGCCCCAGCATTTT. Its protein is CASSPRVFSNQPQHF. The chain joins TRBV28 to TRBJ1-5, with D perhaps matching TRBD1 (5 bases). Trimming took 6 bases from V and 0 from J, leaving 12 bases between them. Germline V lookup: CDR1 MDHEN, CDR2 SYDVKM. The length of the CDR3 is 15 residues.

The rearrangement joins TRBV7-8 to TRBJ1-2; no clear D gene. The V end lost 1 base, the J end lost 1 base, and 4 bases lay between the germline ends. Germline V gene data show CDR1 as SGHVS and CDR2 as FQNEAQ. The CDR3 has 13 residues. The CDR3 DNA is TGTGCCAGCAGCTTAGGTGGTAACTATGGCTACACCTTC. It is translated as CASSLGGNYGYTF.

V usage is TRBV28 and J usage is TRBJ1-4, with D possibly being TRBD1 (5 bases). The ends were cut back, 5 bases at V and 0 bases at J, with 16 bases in the middle. This CDR3 is 17 amino acids long. In germline, CDR1 is MDHEN, CDR2 SYDVKM. The CDR3 coding sequence is TGTGCCAGCAGTCCCCCCTGGGGGGTTGCAACTAATGAAAAACTGTTTTTT. It specifies CASSPPWGVATNEKLFF.